A single sample is the source of the 17 T cell receptor beta chains below, sequenced in a study of shared clonotypes between healthy human individuals. Naive-designated CD8 cells lacked CD45RO, were positively enriched for CCR7, and omitted terminally differentiated effector memory CD45RA+ cells. Clones were read by immunoSEQ multiplex PCR, and TCRdb kept only the in-frame ones, dropping some. The table records under 700,000 clones, about 95% of them present only once. Specimen: naive CD8+ T cells sorted from blood. These receptors were collected from a woman in her thirties in good health.

This chain joins TRBV25-1 and TRBJ2-7; D is undetermined. The CDR3 sequence is 13 residues long. In germline, CDR1 is MGHDK, CDR2 SYGVNS. V lost 4 bases and J 4 bases, leaving 11 bases between the germline ends. In nucleotides, the CDR3 is TGTGCCAGCAGTGTTGGCAACCCTTACGAGCAGTACTTC. Translation gives CASSVGNPYEQYF.

The rearrangement joins TRBV10-3 to TRBJ2-5, with TRBD2 matching 9 bases. The CDR3 runs 16 residues. Germline V CDR1 and CDR2: ENHRY, SYGVKD. V shed 11 bases and J 4 bases; nucleotides not matched to a gene: 17. Here the CDR3 reads CASVGAIAGGSETQYF. The CDR3 DNA reads as TGTGCCTCCGTCGGGGCAATCGCGGGAGGGTCAGAGACCCAGTACTTC.

The J gene is TRBJ2-7, the V gene TRBV4-1; 7 positions agree with TRBD2. Looked up from germline, CDR1 is MGHRA and CDR2 is YSYEKL. CDR3 size: 15 residues. The V segment lost 1 base and the J segment 2 bases; nucleotides outside the gene matches: 5. The CDR3 loop is CASSQALAETYEQYF. In nucleotides, the CDR3 is TGCGCCAGCAGCCAAGCCCTAGCGGAAACCTACGAGCAGTACTTC.

This sequence joins TRBV6-1 and TRBJ1-2; D possibly corresponds to TRBD1 (5 bases). The CDR3 length is 11 residues. Germline CDR1 and CDR2: MNHNS and SASEGT. With 6 bases removed from V and 3 bases from J, the gap between germline ends came to 5 bases. The CDR3 here is CASRQDYGYTF. Written as DNA, the CDR3 is TGTGCCAGCAGACAGGACTATGGCTACACCTTC.

The chain employs TRBV7-9 and TRBJ2-4; 7 bases agree with TRBD1. The germline V gene encodes CDR1 SEHNR and CDR2 FQNEAQ (reference sequence). The CDR3 is made up of 19 amino acids. Trimming removed 4 bases from V and 0 bases from J; junction bases left unmatched: 15. The CDR3 nucleotides are TGTGCCAGCAGCTCTGTTCCAAAGAACAGGGGTGAAGCCAAAAACATTCAGTACTTC. It yields the protein CASSSVPKNRGEAKNIQYF.

The chain couples TRBV11-3 to TRBJ2-7; no definite D call. The CDR3 runs to 14 residues. Per the germline V gene, CDR1 is SGHNT and CDR2 is YENEEA. Trimming removed 8 bases at V and 0 bases at J, with 14 bases between. The CDR3 sequence is CASAPARSSYEQYF. As DNA, the CDR3 is TGTGCCAGCGCCCCTGCGAGGAGCTCCTACGAGCAGTACTTC.

This chain joins TRBV25-1 and TRBJ1-5; unclear D gene. V was pared by 8 bases and J by 9 bases, with 20 bases between. This CDR3 region has 14 residues. Germline CDR1 MGHDK, CDR2 SYGVNS. The CDR3 sequence is CASSRECGYRPQHF. In DNA, the CDR3 is TGTGCCAGCTCCCGAGAATGTGGCTATCGGCCCCAGCATTTT.

The rearrangement links TRBV9 to TRBJ2-3; 9 bases fit TRBD2. Germline V CDR1 and CDR2: SGDLS, YYNGEE. The CDR3 extends over 17 amino acids. With 3 bases clipped from V and 0 bases from J, the junction kept 8 bases outside the gene matches. CDR3 bases: TGTGCCAGCAGCGACTCCCGACTAGCGGCTAGCACAGATACGCAGTATTTT. This gives the protein CASSDSRLAASTDTQYF.

A note on this clone: The germline gene is not matched at one end of the junction; a read error may be the cause. The V and J genes are TRBV27 and TRBJ2-7; D remains ambiguous. The germline V gene encodes CDR1 MNHEY and CDR2 SMNVEV (reference sequence). This CDR3 has 13 amino acids. This CDR3 is CASSFGRSFEQYF. Here the CDR3 DNA reads TGTGCCAGCAGTTTTGGCCGCTCCTTCGAGCAGTACTTC.

The V gene is TRBV10-3, the J gene TRBJ2-5; D tentatively fits TRBD1 or TRBD2 (5 bases each). The CDR3 has 14 amino acids. V lost 3 bases to trimming and J lost 5 bases, with 13 bases between them. In germline, CDR1 is ENHRY, CDR2 SYGVKD. CDR3 DNA: TGTGCCATCAGTGATCGGGGTCCAGGGGAGACCCAGTACTTC. Translating gives CAISDRGPGETQYF.

The genes are TRBV28 and TRBJ1-2; 7 nucleotides align to TRBD1. Germline V gene sequence: CDR1 MDHEN, CDR2 SYDVKM. This CDR3 is 14 amino acids long. V lost 8 bases and J lost 2; bases outside the gene matches: 8. The CDR3 is CASHLDRWNYGYTF. Here the CDR3 DNA reads TGTGCCAGCCATTTGGACAGGTGGAACTATGGCTACACCTTC.

The chain combines TRBV7-8 with TRBJ1-1; 9 bases are a match to TRBD1. This CDR3 comprises 16 residues. The trim removed 6 bases at V and 0 bases at J, leaving 8 bases unmatched. CDR1 and CDR2 from the germline V gene are SGHVS and FQNEAQ. In nucleotides, the CDR3 is TGTGCCAGCAGTCCCTCGACAGGGGGGTTGAACACTGAAGCTTTCTTT. It codes for CASSPSTGGLNTEAFF. Supplemented by reference TRBV7-8 and TRBJ1-1, the full variable domain reads GAGVSQSPRYKVAKRGQDVALRCDPISGHVSLFWYQQALGQGPEFLTYFQNEAQLDKSGLPSDRFFAERPEGSVSTLKIQRTQQEDSAVYLCASSPSTGGLNTEAFFGQGTRLTVV.

The J gene is TRBJ2-5, the V gene TRBV29-1; no clear D gene. The CDR3 runs to 11 residues. Trimming took 7 bases from V and 5 from J, leaving 11 bases between them. Germline V gives CDR1 SQVTM, CDR2 ANQGSEA. CDR3 nucleotide sequence: TGCAGCGAAACCTTTGGTGAGACCCAGTACTTC. It yields the protein CSETFGETQYF.

The chain combines TRBV6-5 with TRBJ1-3, with 7 bases identical to TRBD1. The trim removed 8 bases at V and 4 bases at J, leaving 5 bases unmatched. The CDR3 sequence is 13 residues long. Germline lookup yields CDR1 MNHEY and CDR2 SVGAGI. CDR3 DNA: TGTGCCAGCCAGGGGGATCGAGGAAACACCATATATTTT. It translates to CASQGDRGNTIYF.

The chain is built from TRBV11-2 and TRBJ2-7; a weak D match, TRBD1 (6 bases). Trimming stripped 3 bases from V and 9 bases from J, with 27 bases between. The CDR3 contains 17 residues. Germline values: CDR1 SGHAT, CDR2 FQNNGV. The CDR3 sequence is CASSFTGRGHRTLAQYF. The CDR3, as DNA: TGTGCCAGCAGCTTCACCGGCCGGGGACACCGGACCCTCGCGCAGTACTTC.

The chain carries TRBV7-9 and TRBJ1-1, with TRBD1 matching 10 bases. The CDR3 runs to 15 residues. The germline V gene has CDR1 SEHNR and CDR2 FQNEAQ (reference sequence). V shed 1 base, J shed 6 bases, and the junction held 5 bases outside the gene matches. The CDR3: CASSLETGGRPEAFF. Written as DNA, the CDR3 is TGTGCCAGCAGCTTAGAGACAGGGGGCAGGCCTGAAGCTTTCTTT.

Only one count was recorded for this clone. Distinct nucleotide sequences in the sample also encode this CDR3. The chain links TRBV28 to TRBJ2-7, with no clear D. The V and J ends lost 2 bases and 3 bases respectively, with 5 bases between them. Per the germline V gene, CDR1 is MDHEN and CDR2 is SYDVKM. CDR3 length: 12 amino acids. CDR3 residues: CASSLPGYEQYF. CDR3 coding DNA: TGTGCCAGCAGTTTACCTGGCTACGAGCAGTACTTC.